These 12 T cell receptor beta chains came from one sample sequenced in a study of post-analysis software for immune sequencing data. Unique molecular identifiers had been added to the TCR beta cDNA libraries. TCRdb recomputed calls from the PCR reads with MiXCR, one row per CDR3 protein. The table records 820,000 or so distinct CDR3 sequences, approximately 53% of them present only once. These receptors are not linked to any known antigen. General observations from the study: Higher frequency in patients than in controls was seen for about five TRBV segments, with TRBV5-6, TRBV5-1 and TRBV20-1 among them.

Sequencing was carried out using blood. These receptor sequences come from a girl aged 5 to 17 with multiple sclerosis.

The V call is TRBV13, the J call TRBJ2-5; 7 nucleotides agree with TRBD1. The end of the DNA aligns better with TRBJ2-7, so the J call may be wrong. Germline V gene lookup returns CDR1 PRHDT and CDR2 FYEKMQ (reference sequence). This CDR3 is 16 amino acids long. The chain's CDR3 is CASHSLGDRVGYEQYF. The CDR3, as DNA: TGTGCCAGTCACAGCTTAGGAGACAGGGTGGGTTACGAGCAGTACTTC.

The J gene is TRBJ2-5, the V gene TRBV7-9, with unresolved D. V shed 5 bases and J shed 0 bases, with 10 bases lying between them. The CDR3 length is 14 residues. Germline V gene data show CDR1 as SEHNR and CDR2 as FQNEAQ (reference sequence). The CDR3, as DNA: TGTGCCAGCAGCACGGACGTGTACCAAGAGACCCAGTACTTC. Its translation: CASSTDVYQETQYF.

There are a few counts of this clonotype. This chain links TRBV7-8 with TRBJ2-7; 10 bases map to TRBD1. From germline, CDR1 is SGHVS and CDR2 FQNEAQ. J lost 2 bases, V lost 7 bases, and 5 bases had no gene match. CDR3 length: 14 amino acids. The CDR3 protein is CASTKTGGAYEQYF. Written as DNA, the CDR3 is TGTGCCAGCACCAAGACAGGGGGCGCCTACGAGCAGTACTTC. Supplemented by reference TRBV7-8 and TRBJ2-7, the full variable domain reads GAGVSQSPRYKVAKRGQDVALRCDPISGHVSLFWYQQALGQGPEFLTYFQNEAQLDKSGLPSDRFFAERPEGSVSTLKIQRTQQEDSAVYLCASTKTGGAYEQYFGPGTRLTVT.

This clonotype was seen only a few times. J is TRBJ1-1 and V is TRBV14, with D unclear. Trimming pared 0 bases from V and 7 bases from J, leaving 15 bases between. This CDR3 region has 15 residues. Per germline, CDR1 SGHDN and CDR2 FVKESK. The CDR3 loop reads CASSQDSRLTDEAFF. CDR3 nucleotide sequence: TGTGCCAGCAGCCAAGATTCCAGGTTAACTGATGAAGCTTTCTTT. The complete variable domain, with remaining parts taken from reference TRBV14 and TRBJ1-1, reads EAGVTQFPSHSVIEKGQTVTLRCDPISGHDNLYWYRRVMGKEIKFLLHFVKESKQDESGMPNNRFLAERTGGTYSTLKVQPAELEDSGVYFCASSQDSRLTDEAFFGQGTRLTVV.

The gene calls are TRBV5-5 and TRBJ1-2; possibly TRBD1 for D (5 bases). The CDR3 is 14 amino acids. The germline V and J ends were trimmed by 0 bases and 5 bases, with 11 bases remaining between them. Germline V gene lookup returns CDR1 SGHKS and CDR2 YYEKEE (reference sequence). The CDR3 nucleotides are TGTGCCAGCAGCTTGGATTTGGCAGGGTATGGCTACACCTTC. It codes for CASSLDLAGYGYTF.

The chain recombines TRBV12-3 or TRBV12-4 with TRBJ2-5; D may be TRBD2 (5 bases). The assigned J gene may be wrong: the sequence end matches TRBJ2-7 better. The length of the CDR3 is 15 residues. CDR3 nucleotide sequence: TGTGCCAGCAGCCGAGGAGAGGGATACGTTCTCGAGCAGTACTTC. Translated, it gives CASSRGEGYVLEQYF.

This clonotype came up a few times. The rearrangement uses TRBV5-1 and TRBJ2-3, with 8 bases identical to TRBD2. The germline V gene encodes CDR1 SGHRS and CDR2 YFSETQ. V shed 6 bases and J 1 base; nucleotides not matched to a gene: 4. The CDR3 is made up of 14 amino acids. The DNA for the CDR3 is TGCGCCAGCAACTCAGCGGGGGGCACAGATACGCAGTATTTT. Its translation: CASNSAGGTDTQYF.

The V gene is TRBV24-1, the J gene TRBJ2-1, with 7 bases fitting TRBD1. The V segment lost 4 bases and the J segment 7 bases; nucleotides outside the gene matches: 9. This CDR3 contains 15 residues. Germline V lookup: CDR1 KGHDR, CDR2 SFDVKD. CDR3 protein: CATSDGQARGNEQFF. The CDR3 DNA reads TGTGCCACCAGTGACGGACAGGCCAGAGGAAATGAGCAGTTCTTC.

The chain is built from TRBV3-1 and TRBJ2-1; 8 nucleotides match TRBD2. V gave up 6 bases and J gave up 4 bases; unmatched junction bases: 8. From germline, CDR1 is LGHDT and CDR2 YNNKEL (reference sequence). The CDR3 consists of 15 residues. CDR3 region: CASRVAGHIYNEQFF. For the CDR3, the DNA is TGTGCCAGCAGGGTAGCGGGACATATTTACAATGAGCAGTTCTTC.

This chain joins TRBV25-1 and TRBJ2-7; TRBD2 is a possible D gene (6 bases). The CDR3 length is 13 residues. The V gene's germline CDR1 is MGHDK and CDR2 SYGVNS. V was pared by 10 bases and J by 0 bases, with 13 bases between. The CDR3 DNA reads TGTGCCACCTATAGCGGCTACTCCTACGAGCAGTACTTC. It codes for CATYSGYSYEQYF.

This clonotype was detected a few times. The rearrangement joins TRBV20-1 to TRBJ2-7; D might be TRBD1 (6 bases). Germline CDR1 and CDR2: DFQATT and SNEGSKA (reference sequence). V shed 5 bases and J shed 3 bases, with 14 bases lying between them. The CDR3 has 13 residues. The CDR3 nucleotides are TGCAGTGCTTCCTCAGGGGACGGCTACGAGCAGTACTTC. Protein: CSASSGDGYEQYF.

The chain links TRBV20-1 to TRBJ2-3; no reliable D call. CDR1 and CDR2 from the germline V gene are DFQATT and SNEGSKA (reference sequence). CDR3 length equals 15 residues. Trimming took off 4 bases at V and 2 bases at J, with 16 bases between the two ends. The CDR3 loop is CSAKAHSINTDTQYF. The CDR3 DNA reads as TGCAGTGCTAAAGCCCACAGTATAAACACAGATACGCAGTATTTT.